Listed here is a single T cell receptor beta chain. These data belong to a study of blood T cell repertoires in COVID-19. In the study overall: Sample material is recorded as cDNA or gDNA derived from T cells, B-cell-depleted T cells, or PBMCs.

This CDR3 spans 17 amino acids. Trimming removed 3 bases at V and 0 bases at J, with 12 bases between. CDR1 and CDR2 (germline): LGHDT, YNNKEL (reference sequence). Per the study methods: Using reference gene primer amplification, nucleated cell counts were estimated. The repertoire was sequenced with immunoSEQ multiplex PCR; TCRdb's copy has only in-frame clones and lacks some. V, J and clone size were drawn from that table, and D and trimming were deduced from the DNA. The table shows some 300,000 clones, with 88% occurring only once. Sequencing was done on a sample of peripheral blood. The chain carries TRBV3-1 (or the pseudogene TRBV3-2) and TRBJ2-6, with D possibly matching TRBD2 (5 bases). The clonotype comes from a woman aged 25 to 39 who had recovered from COVID-19. The CDR3 loop reads CASSHLRGASGANVLTF. DNA for the CDR3: TGTGCCAGCAGCCATCTCCGGGGAGCCTCTGGGGCCAACGTCCTGACTTTC.